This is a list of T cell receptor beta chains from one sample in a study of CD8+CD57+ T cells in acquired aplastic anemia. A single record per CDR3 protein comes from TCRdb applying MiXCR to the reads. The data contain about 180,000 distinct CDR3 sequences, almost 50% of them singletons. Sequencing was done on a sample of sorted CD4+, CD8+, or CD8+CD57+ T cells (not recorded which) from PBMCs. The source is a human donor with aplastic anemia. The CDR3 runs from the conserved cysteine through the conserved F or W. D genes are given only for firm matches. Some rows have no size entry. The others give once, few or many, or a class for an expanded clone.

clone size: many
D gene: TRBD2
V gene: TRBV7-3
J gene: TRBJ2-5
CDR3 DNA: TGTGCCAGCAGCTTAAATGGCGGGGGGGTAGAGACCCAGTACTTC
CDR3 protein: CASSLNGGGVETQYF

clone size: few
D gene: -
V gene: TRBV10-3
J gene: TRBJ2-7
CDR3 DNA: TGTGCCATCAGTGAGTCGGACTACGAGCAGTACTTC
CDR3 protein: CAISESDYEQYF

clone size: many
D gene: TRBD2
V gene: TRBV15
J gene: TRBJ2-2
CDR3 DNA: TGTGCCACCACCAATGGGGAGGGTACCGGGGAGCTGTTTTTT
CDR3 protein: CATTNGEGTGELFF

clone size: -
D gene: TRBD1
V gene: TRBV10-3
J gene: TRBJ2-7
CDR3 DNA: TGTGCCATCAGTGATTCTGGACAGGGGAGCTCCTACGAGCAGTACTTC
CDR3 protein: CAISDSGQGSSYEQYF

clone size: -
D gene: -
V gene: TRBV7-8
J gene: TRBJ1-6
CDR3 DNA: TGTGCCAGCGGCCCAGCTTATAATTCACCCCTCCACTTT
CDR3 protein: CASGPAYNSPLHF

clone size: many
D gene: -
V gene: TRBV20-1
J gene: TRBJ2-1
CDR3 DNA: TGCAGTGCTAGTGCGTCAGGGGATTATGTTGAGCAGTTCTTC
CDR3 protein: CSASASGDYVEQFF

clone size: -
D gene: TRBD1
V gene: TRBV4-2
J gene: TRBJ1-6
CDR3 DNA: TGTGCCAGCAGCAGGGGACAGGGCACCTCCTATAATTCACCCCTCCACTTT
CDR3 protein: CASSRGQGTSYNSPLHF

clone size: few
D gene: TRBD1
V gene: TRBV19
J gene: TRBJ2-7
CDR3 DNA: TGTGCCAGCGAAAGACAGGGGGGGGGGTCCTACGAGCAGTACTTC
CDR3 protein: CASERQGGGSYEQYF

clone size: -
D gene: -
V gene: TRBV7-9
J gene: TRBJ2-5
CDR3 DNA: TGTGCCAGCAGCGCCCCGATGGAGACCCAGTACTTC
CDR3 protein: CASSAPMETQYF

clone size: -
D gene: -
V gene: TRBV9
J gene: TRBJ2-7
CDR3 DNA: TGTGCCAGCAGCGCGTACAGGCTAACCTACGAGCAGTACTTC
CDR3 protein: CASSAYRLTYEQYF

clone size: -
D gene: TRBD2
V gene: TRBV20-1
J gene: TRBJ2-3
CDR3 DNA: TGCAGTGCTAGCGGGGGGGCGCGAGATACGCAGTATTTT
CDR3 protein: CSASGGARDTQYF

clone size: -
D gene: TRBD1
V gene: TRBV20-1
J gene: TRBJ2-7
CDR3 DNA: TGCAGTGCGTTACAGGGGGCGAGGGACGAGCAGTACTTC
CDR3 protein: CSALQGARDEQYF

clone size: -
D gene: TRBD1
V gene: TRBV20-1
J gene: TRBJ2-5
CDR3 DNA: TGCAGTGCTCCAACAGGGGGCGGAGAGACCCAGTACTTC
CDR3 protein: CSAPTGGGETQYF

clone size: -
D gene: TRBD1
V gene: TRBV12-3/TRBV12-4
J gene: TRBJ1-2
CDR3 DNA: TGTGCCAGCAGTCCTCCCCTAAGGACAGGGGATGGCGGCTACACCTTC
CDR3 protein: CASSPPLRTGDGGYTF

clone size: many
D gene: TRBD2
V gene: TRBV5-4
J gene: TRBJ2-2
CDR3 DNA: TGTGCCAGCGGGACTAGCGGGGGCGGGGAGCTGTTTTTT
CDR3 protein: CASGTSGGGELFF

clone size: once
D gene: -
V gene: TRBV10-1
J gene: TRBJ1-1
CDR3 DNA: TGCGCCAGCAGTGTTGGTATGCGAGTATTCCGGGACCTAAACACTGAAGCTTTCTTT
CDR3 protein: CASSVGMRVFRDLNTEAFF

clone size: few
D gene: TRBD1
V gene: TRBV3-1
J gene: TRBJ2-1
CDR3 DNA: TGTGCCAGCAGCCAATCAGATGGGACAGGGGGCCGGAATGAGCAGTTCTTC
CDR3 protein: CASSQSDGTGGRNEQFF

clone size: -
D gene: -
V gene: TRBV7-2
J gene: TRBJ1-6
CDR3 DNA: TGTGCCAGCAGCTTAGGCGCGGGATCACCCCTCCACTTT
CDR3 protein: CASSLGAGSPLHF

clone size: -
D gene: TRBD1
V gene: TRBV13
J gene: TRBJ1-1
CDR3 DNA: TGTGCCAGCAGCTCAACCCTCGACAGGGTGAACACTGAAGCTTTCTTT
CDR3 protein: CASSSTLDRVNTEAFF

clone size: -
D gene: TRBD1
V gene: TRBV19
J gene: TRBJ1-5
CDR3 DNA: TGTGCCAGTAGTATGTTGGTACAGGGGAAGTGGAATCAGCCCCAGCATTTT
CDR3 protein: CASSMLVQGKWNQPQHF

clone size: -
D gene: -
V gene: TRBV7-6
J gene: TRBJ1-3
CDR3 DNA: TGTGCCAGCGGACTAACAGGGAACCCTGGAAACACCATATATTTT
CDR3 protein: CASGLTGNPGNTIYF

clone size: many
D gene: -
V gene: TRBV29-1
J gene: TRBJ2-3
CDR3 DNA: TGCAGCGTTGAGGGCGGGCTCACAGATACGCAGTATTTT
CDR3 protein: CSVEGGLTDTQYF

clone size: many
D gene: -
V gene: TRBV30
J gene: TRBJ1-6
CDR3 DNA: TGTGCCTGGAGTGTAGATCTCTTCCTCCACTTT
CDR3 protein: CAWSVDLFLHF

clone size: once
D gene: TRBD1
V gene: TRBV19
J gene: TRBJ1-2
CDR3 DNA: TGTGCCAGTAGTCGAAGGACAGGGGGCAGAACCCTACACTATGGCTACACCTTC
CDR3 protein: CASSRRTGGRTLHYGYTF

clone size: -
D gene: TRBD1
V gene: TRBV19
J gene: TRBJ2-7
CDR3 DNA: TGTGCCAGTAGTGCCCAGACAGGGACGGGAACAATTTACGAGCAGTACTTC
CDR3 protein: CASSAQTGTGTIYEQYF

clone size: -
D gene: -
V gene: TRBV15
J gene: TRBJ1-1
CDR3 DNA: TGTGCCACCAGCAGAGATCTCCAGGACGCTGAAGCTTTCTTT
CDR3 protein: CATSRDLQDAEAFF

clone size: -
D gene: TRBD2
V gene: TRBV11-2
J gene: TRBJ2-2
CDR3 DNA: TGTGCCAGCAGCTTAGATCGCGCTAGCGGGAGAGCCGGGGAGCTGTTTTTT
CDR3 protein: CASSLDRASGRAGELFF

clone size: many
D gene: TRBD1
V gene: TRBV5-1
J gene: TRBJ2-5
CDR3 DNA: TGCGCCAGCAGCTTGGAAGGGGGCAGGGAGACCCAGTACTTC
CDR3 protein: CASSLEGGRETQYF

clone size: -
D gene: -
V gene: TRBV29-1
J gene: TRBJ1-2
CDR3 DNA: TGCAGCGTTGCAAACTATGGCTACACCTTC
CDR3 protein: CSVANYGYTF

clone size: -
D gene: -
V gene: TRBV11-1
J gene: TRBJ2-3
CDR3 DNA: TGTGCCAGCATGTCGACAGTTGGGTTCATGACAGATACGCAGTATTTT
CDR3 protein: CASMSTVGFMTDTQYF

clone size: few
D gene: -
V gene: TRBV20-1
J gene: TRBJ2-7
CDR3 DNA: TGCAGTGCTAGAGACGGGAGAGAGGCGGGCGAGCAGTACTTC
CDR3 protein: CSARDGREAGEQYF

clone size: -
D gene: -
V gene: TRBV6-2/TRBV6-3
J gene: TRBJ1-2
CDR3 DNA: TGTGCCAGCAGTTACAGCAGGGTGGATGGCTACACCTTC
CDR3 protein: CASSYSRVDGYTF

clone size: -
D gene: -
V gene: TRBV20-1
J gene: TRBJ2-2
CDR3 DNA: TGCAGTACCACCGGGGAGCTGTTTTTT
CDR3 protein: CSTTGELFF

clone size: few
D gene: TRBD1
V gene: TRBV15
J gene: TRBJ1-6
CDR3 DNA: TGTGCCACCAGCAGAGATCGACAGGGTGATTCACCCCTCCACTTT
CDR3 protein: CATSRDRQGDSPLHF

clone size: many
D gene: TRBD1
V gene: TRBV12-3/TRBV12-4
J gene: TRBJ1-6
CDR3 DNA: TGTGCCAGCAGCCTAGGACAGGGGGCCCTTTCGAATTCACCCCTCCACTTT
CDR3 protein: CASSLGQGALSNSPLHF